These 21 T cell receptor beta chains came from one sample sequenced in a study of patients and donors after allogeneic stem cell transplantation. In TCRdb, the RT-PCR reads were re-called with MiXCR into one record per CDR3 protein. The repertoire holds 9,500 to 10,000 distinct CDR3 sequences, with approximately 6% as singletons. The specimen sequenced was blood, either unsorted or a sorted T cell fraction (not recorded which). These receptors all come from a human donor who was either an allogeneic HSCT recipient or a stem cell or donor lymphocyte infusion donor (not recorded which). It is not recorded whose cells these are; they may come from a transplant donor.

This clonotype was found many times. V is TRBV28 and J is TRBJ2-3, with 9 bases aligning to TRBD2. Trimming took 6 bases from V and 0 from J; bases not matched to a gene: 10. Germline values: CDR1 MDHEN, CDR2 SYDVKM. The CDR3 runs to 17 residues. The DNA of the CDR3 is TGTGCCAGCAGGCTTCTAGCGGGGAGGGGTAGCACAGATACGCAGTATTTT. Translation gives CASRLLAGRGSTDTQYF.

In this sample, this clonotype turned up many times. The rearrangement links TRBV27 to TRBJ1-4, with TRBD1 as a possible D gene (6 bases). Germline values: CDR1 MNHEY, CDR2 SMNVEV (reference sequence). This CDR3 is 14 amino acids long. V was shortened by 8 bases and J by 9 bases, with 19 bases between the two germline ends. This CDR3 is CASRNGGAVKKLFF. The CDR3 DNA is TGTGCCAGCCGAAACGGGGGGGCAGTCAAAAAACTGTTTTTT.

This clonotype was recorded many times. The V and J genes are TRBV7-9 and TRBJ1-1; D gene ambiguous. This CDR3 contains 15 residues. Looked up from germline, CDR1 is SEHNR and CDR2 is FQNEAQ (reference sequence). V lost 5 bases, J lost 2 bases, and 15 bases lay in between. CDR3 region: CASSPGEGQNTEAFF. For the CDR3, the DNA is TGTGCCAGCAGCCCCGGGGAAGGGCAAAACACTGAAGCTTTCTTT.

This clonotype appeared many times. The chain employs TRBV7-9 and TRBJ1-5, with D unclear. Trimming removed 1 base from V and 6 bases from J, with 7 bases in between. The CDR3 is made up of 13 amino acids. Looked up from germline, CDR1 is SEHNR and CDR2 is FQNEAQ (reference sequence). CDR3 residues: CASSLVPGQPQHF. The CDR3 coding sequence is TGTGCCAGCAGCTTAGTTCCGGGTCAGCCCCAGCATTTT.

This sequence joins TRBV18 and TRBJ2-7; 11 bases fit TRBD1. Germline loops: CDR1 KGHSH, CDR2 LQKENI. Trimming at V came to 3 bases and at J to 1 base, leaving 5 bases not matched to a gene. This CDR3 spans 16 amino acids. Here the CDR3 DNA reads TGTGCCAGCTCACCTTTAGGACAGGGGGCATCCTACGAGCAGTACTTC. This sequence encodes CASSPLGQGASYEQYF.

The rearrangement uses TRBV6-6 and TRBJ2-4; 8 bases line up with TRBD2. The CDR3 runs 15 residues. V gave up 0 bases and J gave up 7 bases; unmatched junction bases: 5. CDR1 is MNHNY and CDR2 is SVGAGI in the germline V gene (reference sequence). The CDR3 here is CASSYSGTSINIQYF. CDR3 bases: TGTGCCAGCAGTTACTCCGGGACTAGTATCAACATTCAGTACTTC.

In its sample, this clonotype was seen many times. V and J are TRBV24-1 and TRBJ2-5; D remains unclear. Germline V gene sequence: CDR1 KGHDR, CDR2 SFDVKD. CDR3 length: 12 amino acids. Trimming took off 5 bases at V and 8 bases at J, with 11 bases between the two ends. Here the CDR3 DNA reads TGTGCCACCAGTGCAGGTTATGACACCCAGTACTTC. The encoded protein is CATSAGYDTQYF.

This chain connects TRBV3-1 to TRBJ2-3; D not resolved. The CDR3 sequence is 18 residues long. Per germline, CDR1 LGHDT and CDR2 YNNKEL (reference sequence). Deletions cut 1 base from V and 2 bases from J, with 19 bases between. CDR3 region: CASSQVIESRTYTDTQYF. The DNA of the CDR3 is TGTGCCAGCAGCCAAGTAATTGAAAGCCGCACGTACACAGATACGCAGTATTTT.

This clonotype was counted only a few times. V and J are TRBV14 and TRBJ2-1; TRBD2 agrees at 11 bases. This CDR3 is 15 amino acids long. CDR1 is SGHDN and CDR2 is FVKESK in the germline V gene. V dropped 5 bases and J dropped 8; count of bases not matched to a gene: 8. DNA of the CDR3: TGTGCCAGCAGCGAACATAGCGGGAGGGGTGATGAGCAGTTCTTC. This codes for CASSEHSGRGDEQFF.

This clonotype has at least ten counts. V gene TRBV20-1 combines with J gene TRBJ1-6; D is uncertain. This CDR3 comprises 13 residues. With 4 bases removed from V and 7 bases from J, the gap between germline ends came to 11 bases. Germline values: CDR1 DFQATT, CDR2 SNEGSKA (reference sequence). The CDR3 is CSATSRSNSPLHF. The CDR3 coding sequence is TGCAGTGCTACAAGTCGATCGAATTCACCCCTCCACTTT.

This clonotype was counted at least ten times. This chain uses TRBV28 with TRBJ2-1; 8 nucleotides line up with TRBD2. The CDR3 runs 17 residues. V trimming: 2 bases; J trimming: 5 bases; junction bases outside the gene matches: 11. Per the germline V gene, CDR1 is MDHEN and CDR2 is SYDVKM. Written as DNA, the CDR3 is TGTGCCAGCAGTTTACTGGGGGCCGGGACTAGAGACAATGAGCAGTTCTTC. This gives the protein CASSLLGAGTRDNEQFF.

This clonotype showed up many times. The chain is built from TRBV28 and TRBJ2-3; possibly TRBD1 or TRBD2 for D (5 bases each). With 5 bases removed from V and 0 bases from J, the gap between germline ends came to 6 bases. This CDR3 is built from 13 residues. The germline CDR1 and CDR2 sequences are MDHEN and SYDVKM. CDR3: CASSRDSTDTQYF. CDR3 coding DNA: TGTGCCAGCAGTAGGGACAGCACAGATACGCAGTATTTT.

Ten or more counts support this clonotype. The chain couples TRBV9 to TRBJ2-1; 10 positions match TRBD1. Germline CDR1 reads SGDLS; CDR2 reads YYNGEE. This CDR3 has 17 residues. V was clipped by 4 bases and J by 1 base; unmatched bases: 8. The CDR3 is CASSLRGGQGSYNEQFF. DNA for the CDR3: TGTGCCAGCAGCCTCCGCGGGGGACAGGGGTCCTACAATGAGCAGTTCTTC.

This clonotype was counted at least ten times. The chain employs TRBV30 and TRBJ1-2; no firm D call. Germline V lookup: CDR1 GTSNPN, CDR2 SVGIG (reference sequence). This CDR3 is 11 amino acids long. Deletions cut 2 bases from V and 7 bases from J, with 8 bases between. The CDR3 region is CAWSWTGGYTF. Here the CDR3 DNA reads TGTGCCTGGAGTTGGACGGGTGGCTACACCTTC. Using reference TRBV30 and TRBJ1-2 for the parts outside the CDR3, the full variable domain is SQTIHQWPATLVQPVGSPLSLECTVEGTSNPNLYWYRQAAGRGLQLLFYSVGIGQISSEVPQNLSASRPQDRQFILSSKKLLLSDSGFYLCAWSWTGGYTFGSGTRLTVV.

This clonotype was seen at least ten times. The V call is TRBV2, the J call TRBJ1-5, with D unresolved. The V gene's germline CDR1 is SNHLY and CDR2 FYNNEI. The CDR3 contains 13 residues. The V gene lost 6 bases and the J gene lost 7 bases, with 13 bases spanning the gap. CDR3 nucleotides: TGTGCCAGCAGGGACCTTACTGGGCAGCCCCAGCATTTT. Amino acid sequence: CASRDLTGQPQHF.

At least ten counts were recorded for this clonotype. The CDR3 protein is CASSSLTGTSYGYTF. The CDR3 nucleotides are TGTGCCAGCTCAAGCCTGACAGGGACGAGCTATGGCTACACCTTC. V gene TRBV18 combines with J gene TRBJ1-2, with TRBD1 matching 7 bases. J lost 4 bases, V lost 5 bases, and 10 bases had no gene match. This CDR3 is built from 15 residues. Germline V gives CDR1 KGHSH, CDR2 LQKENI.

The sample holds many counts of this clonotype. The chain links TRBV12-3 or TRBV12-4 to TRBJ1-6; no reliable D call. The CDR3 contains 11 residues. Trimming removed 6 bases at V and 7 bases at J, with 4 bases between. CDR3 nucleotides: TGTGCCAGCAGCCAGAATTCACCCCTCCACTTT. This sequence encodes CASSQNSPLHF.

This clonotype has a count of ten or more. CDR3 nucleotide sequence: TGCAGTGCCCCCCCCCTAAGGGGGCGCCAATACAATGAGCAGTTCTTC. Translated: CSAPPLRGRQYNEQFF. The chain recombines TRBV20-1 with TRBJ2-1; 7 bases line up with TRBD1. This CDR3 is 16 amino acids long. From germline, CDR1 is DFQATT and CDR2 SNEGSKA (reference sequence). The V and J ends lost 6 bases and 4 bases, in that order; junction bases with no gene match: 15.

Only a few counts were recorded for this clonotype. The V and J genes are TRBV6-6 and TRBJ1-6; D not resolved. V lost 6 bases and J 8 bases, leaving 26 bases between the germline ends. This CDR3 is built from 18 residues. CDR1 and CDR2 from the germline V gene are MNHNY and SVGAGI (reference sequence). In DNA form, the CDR3 reads TGTGCCAGCAGCCTCCGCGTGACCGTTTCTTTGCGGGATTCACCCCTCCACTTT. It encodes CASSLRVTVSLRDSPLHF.

This clonotype was counted many times. The chain uses TRBV6-5 and TRBJ1-2; no reliable D call. Looked up from germline, CDR1 is MNHEY and CDR2 is SVGAGI. This CDR3 is built from 13 residues. V lost 4 bases to trimming and J lost 9 bases, with 15 bases between them. In DNA form, the CDR3 reads TGTGCCAGCAGTTCCGCGTTAGGTGAAAGCTACACCTTC. Its translation is CASSSALGESYTF.

This clonotype was seen more than once but under ten times. V usage is TRBV4-2 and J usage is TRBJ2-7; possibly TRBD2 for D (6 bases). Germline V CDR1 and CDR2: LGHNA, YNFKEQ. This CDR3 contains 16 residues. V lost 0 bases and J lost 2, with 14 bases in between. The CDR3 DNA is TGTGCCAGCAGCCAAGATGAAATAGCGGTGACCTACGAGCAGTACTTC. Protein sequence: CASSQDEIAVTYEQYF.